These 17 T cell receptor beta chains were sequenced from one sample in a study of blood T cell repertoires in COVID-19. Clones were read by immunoSEQ multiplex PCR, and TCRdb kept only the in-frame ones, dropping some. The sample records 100,000 to 150,000 clones, 85% being singletons. Sequencing used peripheral blood. These receptors originate from a woman aged 80 or over with acute or convalescent COVID-19.

This chain connects TRBV7-8 to TRBJ1-2, with 10 bases fitting TRBD1. The CDR3 runs to 16 residues. Per the germline V gene, CDR1 is SGHVS and CDR2 is FQNEAQ. Trimming took 1 base from V and 3 from J; bases not matched to a gene: 5. The CDR3 reads CASSLGRDRGHYGYTF. The CDR3 DNA sequence: TGTGCCAGCAGCTTAGGCCGGGACAGGGGTCACTATGGCTACACCTTC.

The V call is TRBV29-1, the J call TRBJ2-5; perhaps TRBD1 as D (6 bases). Germline V gene lookup returns CDR1 SQVTM and CDR2 ANQGSEA. CDR3 length: 13 amino acids. V gave up 4 bases and J gave up 4 bases, with 13 bases separating them. Here the CDR3 reads CSVVRVGGETQYF. CDR3 sequence (DNA): TGCAGCGTTGTTCGGGTAGGGGGAGAGACCCAGTACTTC.

The chain employs TRBV10-3 and TRBJ1-1; 8 bases agree with TRBD1. Trimming at V came to 7 bases and at J to 3 bases, leaving 4 bases not matched to a gene. CDR1 is ENHRY and CDR2 is SYGVKD in the germline V gene. CDR3 size: 13 residues. The CDR3 spells CAIKTGQDTEAFF. CDR3 sequence (DNA): TGTGCCATCAAAACGGGACAGGACACTGAAGCTTTCTTT.

The chain links TRBV19 to TRBJ1-6; TRBD1 matches 9 bases. This CDR3 region has 14 residues. Germline loops: CDR1 LNHDA, CDR2 SQIVND (reference sequence). V lost 5 bases and J lost 8; bases outside the gene matches: 4. For the CDR3, the DNA is TGTGCCAGTAGTGTGGGACAGGGCTATTCACCCCTCCACTTT. Translation gives CASSVGQGYSPLHF.

CDR3: CASPREEGGNTIYF. The CDR3 DNA is TGTGCCAGCCCAAGGGAGGAGGGAGGAAACACCATATATTTT. This chain joins TRBV6-5 and TRBJ1-3; D is uncertain. Trimming left V 8 bases short and J 4 bases short, with 15 bases between. Per the germline V gene, CDR1 is MNHEY and CDR2 is SVGAGI. This CDR3 is 14 amino acids long.

This sequence joins TRBV2 and TRBJ1-2; the D gene is possibly TRBD1 (5 bases). This CDR3 contains 14 residues. Germline CDR1 is SNHLY and CDR2 is FYNNEI. The V end lost 2 bases, the J end lost 4 bases, and 11 bases lay between the germline ends. The CDR3 spells CASSESRGGYGYTF. The CDR3 region has the DNA TGTGCCAGCAGTGAAAGTAGGGGTGGCTATGGCTACACCTTC.

The rearrangement uses TRBV21-1 and TRBJ2-4; no check of the table's D call, TRBD1, against the DNA was made. TRBV21-1 is a recognized pseudogene. The CDR3 runs to 15 residues. The CDR3 sequence: CASSSKGVAKNIQYF. CDR3 nucleotide sequence: TGTGCCAGCAGCTCCAAAGGGGTAGCCAAAAACATTCAGTACTTC.

The V and J genes are TRBV28 and TRBJ1-5, with D maybe TRBD1 (5 bases). Per the germline V gene, CDR1 is MDHEN and CDR2 is SYDVKM. The V and J ends lost 6 bases and 5 bases respectively, with 11 bases between them. CDR3 size: 13 residues. The CDR3 DNA follows: TGTGCCAGCAGACCTGGGGGGGATCAGCCCCAGCATTTT. Translated: CASRPGGDQPQHF.

The chain couples TRBV28 to TRBJ1-2, with D possibly matching TRBD1 (5 bases). V dropped 6 bases and J dropped 5 bases, with 7 bases sitting between them. Germline V gives CDR1 MDHEN, CDR2 SYDVKM. The CDR3 covers 11 residues. The CDR3 nucleotides are TGTGCCAGCAGGGCAGGGTATGGCTACACCTTC. It codes for CASRAGYGYTF.

The rearrangement uses TRBV7-8 and TRBJ1-1, with 7 bases aligning to TRBD1. This CDR3 has 13 amino acids. Germline values: CDR1 SGHVS, CDR2 FQNEAQ. V lost 5 bases, J lost 1 base, and 1 base stayed unmatched. The CDR3 bases are TGTGCCAGCAGCCGGGACAGGAACACTGAAGCTTTCTTT. It encodes CASSRDRNTEAFF.

The chain links TRBV27 to TRBJ1-1, with TRBD1 as a possible D gene (5 bases). Germline V gene sequence: CDR1 MNHEY, CDR2 SMNVEV (reference sequence). The CDR3 covers 14 residues. V lost 5 bases and J 3 bases, leaving 13 bases between the germline ends. DNA for the CDR3: TGTGCCAGCAGTCTCGGGGGATGGGACACTGAAGCTTTCTTT. Translation gives CASSLGGWDTEAFF.

The J gene is TRBJ2-7, the V gene TRBV6-2 or TRBV6-3; weak D call: TRBD1 (5 bases). In germline, CDR1 is MNHEY, CDR2 SVGEGT. V lost 6 bases and J 3 bases, leaving 21 bases between the germline ends. The CDR3 runs 16 residues. For the CDR3, the DNA is TGTGCCAGCAGCCGAACAGGTCCCCCTTTGGACTACGAGCAGTACTTC. Translated, it gives CASSRTGPPLDYEQYF.

The chain employs TRBV2 and TRBJ2-1, with a possible D match to TRBD1 (5 bases). There are 13 residues in the CDR3. V was shortened by 4 bases and J by 6 bases, with 10 bases between the two germline ends. Germline CDR1 is SNHLY and CDR2 is FYNNEI. This CDR3 is CASSVAGFNEQFF. In nucleotides, the CDR3 is TGTGCCAGCAGTGTGGCAGGGTTCAATGAGCAGTTCTTC.

This chain links TRBV11-2 with TRBJ1-1; perhaps TRBD1 as D (5 bases). The CDR3 contains 13 residues. Per the germline V gene, CDR1 is SGHAT and CDR2 is FQNNGV. With 5 bases removed from V and 0 bases from J, the gap between germline ends came to 7 bases. CDR3 sequence (DNA): TGTGCCAGCAGCGTGGACATGAACACTGAAGCTTTCTTT. Protein sequence: CASSVDMNTEAFF. The whole variable domain, remainder taken from reference TRBV11-2 and TRBJ1-1, is EAGVAQSPRYKIIEKRQSVAFWCNPISGHATLYWYQQILGQGPKLLIQFQNNGVVDDSQLPKDRFSAERLKGVDSTLKIQPAKLEDSAVYLCASSVDMNTEAFFGQGTRLTVV.

The chain has TRBV7-9 and TRBJ1-1; unclear D gene. Trimming took off 1 base at V and 6 bases at J, with 12 bases between the two ends. CDR1 is SEHNR, CDR2 FQNEAQ, per germline (reference sequence). This CDR3 has 14 residues. CDR3 nucleotides: TGTGCCAGCAGCTTAGATCGTCAGGCCTCTGAAGCTTTCTTT. Amino acid sequence: CASSLDRQASEAFF.

The chain uses TRBV18 and TRBJ2-1; 9 bases align to TRBD2. Germline loops: CDR1 KGHSH, CDR2 LQKENI. The CDR3 length is 16 residues. Trimming took 0 bases from V and 6 from J; bases not matched to a gene: 6. For the CDR3, the DNA is TGTGCCAGCTCACCACCTCACCTTAGCGGGGGCAATGAGCAGTTCTTC. Its translation: CASSPPHLSGGNEQFF.

This clone appeared once. V gene TRBV3-1 (or the pseudogene TRBV3-2) combines with J gene TRBJ2-2; 11 positions match TRBD1. The CDR3 length is 15 residues. CDR1 is LGHDT and CDR2 is YNNKEL in the germline V gene (reference sequence). J was trimmed by 5 bases and V by 5 bases; bases with no gene match: 4. The CDR3 DNA reads TGTGCCAGCAGCGCCCGGGACAGGGGGACCGGGGAGCTGTTTTTT. It translates to CASSARDRGTGELFF.